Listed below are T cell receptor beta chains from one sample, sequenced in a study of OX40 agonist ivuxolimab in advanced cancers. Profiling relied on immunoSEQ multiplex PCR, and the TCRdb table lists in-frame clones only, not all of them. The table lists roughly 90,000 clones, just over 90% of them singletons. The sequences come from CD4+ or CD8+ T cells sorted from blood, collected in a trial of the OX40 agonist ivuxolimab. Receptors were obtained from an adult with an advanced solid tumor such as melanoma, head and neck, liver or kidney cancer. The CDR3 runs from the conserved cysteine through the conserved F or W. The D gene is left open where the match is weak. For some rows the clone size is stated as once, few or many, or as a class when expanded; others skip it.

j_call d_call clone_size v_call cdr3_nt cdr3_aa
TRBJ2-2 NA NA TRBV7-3 TGTGCCAGCAGTGGGGACGGCACCGGGGAGCTGTTTTTT CASSGDGTGELFF
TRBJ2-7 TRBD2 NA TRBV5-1 TGCGCCAGCAGCGAACCGGGACTACCGTACGAGCAGTACTTC CASSEPGLPYEQYF
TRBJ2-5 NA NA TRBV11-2 TGTGCCAGCAGCTTAGCCCGGGGTCCGAAAGAGACCCAGTACTTC CASSLARGPKETQYF
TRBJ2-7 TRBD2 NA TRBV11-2 TGTGCCAGCAGCTTAGATGGACTGGGACTAGCCACCTACGAGCAGTACTTC CASSLDGLGLATYEQYF
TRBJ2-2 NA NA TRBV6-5 TGTGCCAGCAGCGAAAGCACCCCCGGGGAGCTGTTTTTT CASSESTPGELFF
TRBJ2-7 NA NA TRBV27 TGTGCCAGCAGTTTAGTGATAGGGTACGAGCAGTACTTC CASSLVIGYEQYF
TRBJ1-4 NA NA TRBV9 TGTGCCAGCAGCCTCCGACCCAATGAAAAACTGTTTTTT CASSLRPNEKLFF
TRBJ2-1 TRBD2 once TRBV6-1 TGTGCCAGCAGTGAAGCCGGCGGGGGAAGCTTCAGTGAGCAGTTCTTC CASSEAGGGSFSEQFF
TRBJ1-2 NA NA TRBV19 TGTGCCAGTAGTTCCCACGGGACGGTGAACTATGGCTACACCTTC CASSSHGTVNYGYTF
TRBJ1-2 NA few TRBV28 TGTGCCAGCAGCCCCGGGGCCGGGGGCTACACCTTC CASSPGAGGYTF
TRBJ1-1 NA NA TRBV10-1 TGCGCCAGCAGAACTTACAGGGTGCTCCCTGAAGCTTTCTTT CASRTYRVLPEAFF
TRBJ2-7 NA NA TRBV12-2 TGTGCAAGTCGCTTAGTAAGGCAGTTCTACGAGCAGTACTTC CASRLVRQFYEQYF
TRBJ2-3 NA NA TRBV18 TGTGCCAGCTCAAGGAGCGTCAGCACAGATACGCAGTATTTT CASSRSVSTDTQYF
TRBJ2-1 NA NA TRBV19 TGTGCCAGTACCAAAGGAGCGGAGATCTACAATGAGCAGTTCTTC CASTKGAEIYNEQFF
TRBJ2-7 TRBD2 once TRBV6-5 TGTGCCAGCAGTTACGAGCGGGGTCGGGAGCAGTACTTC CASSYERGREQYF
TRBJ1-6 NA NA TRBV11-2 TGTGCCAGCAGCTTCTACATAAATAATTCACCCCTCCACTTT CASSFYINNSPLHF
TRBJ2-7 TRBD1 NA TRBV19 TGTGCCAGTAGTATAGCTGGACAGGGGCCCTACGAGCAGTACTTC CASSIAGQGPYEQYF
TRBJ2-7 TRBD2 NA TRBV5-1 TGCGCCAGCAGCACGGGACTAGACGAGCAGTACTTC CASSTGLDEQYF
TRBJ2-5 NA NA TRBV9 TGTGCCAGCAGCCCTCGGGAGTGGGAGACCCAGTACTTC CASSPREWETQYF
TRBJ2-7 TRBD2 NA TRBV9 TGTGCCAGCAGCGTAGGCGGGAGTCGGTACGAGCAGTACTTC CASSVGGSRYEQYF
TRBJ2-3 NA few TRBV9 TGTGCCAGCAGCGTAGCGACTAATTCAGATACGCAGTATTTT CASSVATNSDTQYF
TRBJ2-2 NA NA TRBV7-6 TGTGCCAGCAGCCAAAACGGGTTAACCGGGGAGCTGTTTTTT CASSQNGLTGELFF
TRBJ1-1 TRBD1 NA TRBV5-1 TGCGCCAGCAGCTTCCAGGTCAGGGGGCGAGGGAACACTGAAGCTTTCTTT CASSFQVRGRGNTEAFF
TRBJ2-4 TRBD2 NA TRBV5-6 TGTGCCAGCAGCTACGGGACTAGCGGGTGGTCCAAAAACATTCAGTACTTC CASSYGTSGWSKNIQYF
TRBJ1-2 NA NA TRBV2 TGTGCCTCCCAACAGGGATTCGGCTACACCTTC CASQQGFGYTF
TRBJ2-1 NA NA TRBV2 TGTGCCACCTCCGTAGGTTTCTACAATGAGCAGTTCTTC CATSVGFYNEQFF
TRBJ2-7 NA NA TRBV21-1 TGTGCCAGCAGCAAACGCACAGGCCGCTGCGAGCAGTACTTC CASSKRTGRCEQYF
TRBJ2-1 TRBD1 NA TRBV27 TGTGCCAGCAGTGCCGGGACAGGGGGCGGCTCCTACAATGAGCAGTTCTTC CASSAGTGGGSYNEQFF
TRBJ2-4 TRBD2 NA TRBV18 TGTGCCAGCTCACCGGAGAGAGCGGGAGGCATGAGGAAAAACATTCAGTACTTC CASSPERAGGMRKNIQYF
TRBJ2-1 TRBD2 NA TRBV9 TGTGCCAGCAGCCCCCAAGCGGGAGGGCCGGGGAATGAGCAGTTCTTC CASSPQAGGPGNEQFF
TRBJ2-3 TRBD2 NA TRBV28 TGTGCCAGCAGGCTAGCGGGACAGCGCACAGATACGCAGTATTTT CASRLAGQRTDTQYF
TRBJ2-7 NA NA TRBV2 TGTGCCAGCAGCCTCGAGGGGGGGCGGTACGAGCAGTACTTC CASSLEGGRYEQYF
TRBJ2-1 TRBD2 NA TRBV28 TGTGCCAGCAGCTCCGGGGCTAGCGGGAGTAGAGGGTACAATGAGCAGTTCTTC CASSSGASGSRGYNEQFF
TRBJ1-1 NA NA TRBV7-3 TGTGCCAGCAGCTTTCGGGCCGAAGCTTTCTTT CASSFRAEAFF
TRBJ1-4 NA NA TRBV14 TGTGCCAGCAGCAGGGGGTCTAATGAAAAACTGTTTTTT CASSRGSNEKLFF
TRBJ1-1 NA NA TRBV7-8 TGTGCCAGCAGCTTAGGCGGCTTGAACACTGAAGCTTTCTTT CASSLGGLNTEAFF
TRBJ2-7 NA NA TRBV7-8 TGTGCCAGCAGCTTCCCAAGGGGGGCGGCTCGCTACGAGCAGTACTTC CASSFPRGAARYEQYF
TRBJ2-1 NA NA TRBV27 TGTGCCAGTCTACCCCCAGGGGGCAAAGGACTAGCAAACAATGAGCAGTTCTTC CASLPPGGKGLANNEQFF
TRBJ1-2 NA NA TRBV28 TGTGCCAGCAGCCACCCATCAAATAGGGGCTATGGCTACACCTTC CASSHPSNRGYGYTF
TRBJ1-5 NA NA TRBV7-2 TGTGCCAGCAGCTTAGGTGGCGACGGCAATCAGCCCCAGCATTTT CASSLGGDGNQPQHF
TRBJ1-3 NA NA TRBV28 TGTGCCAGCAGTCCCCTTGGGGCCAGGCAAGGAAACACCATATATTTT CASSPLGARQGNTIYF
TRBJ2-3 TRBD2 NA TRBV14 TGTGCCAGCAGCCAAGGGGGACTAGCGGGCACAGATACGCAGTATTTT CASSQGGLAGTDTQYF
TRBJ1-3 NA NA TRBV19 TGTGCCAGTAAAGCGTCAGCCTTCTCTGGAAACACCATATATTTT CASKASAFSGNTIYF
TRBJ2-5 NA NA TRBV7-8 TGTGCCAGCAGCTTAGCTTTTTTTGGGGAGTCGGAGACCCAGTACTTC CASSLAFFGESETQYF
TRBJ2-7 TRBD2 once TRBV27 TGTGCCAGCAGTGAACGAGCGGGAGGGGCGCAGTACTTC CASSERAGGAQYF
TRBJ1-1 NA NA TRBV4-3 TGCGCCAGCAGCCAAGCTTGGAGGAACACTGAAGCTTTCTTT CASSQAWRNTEAFF
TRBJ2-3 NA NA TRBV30 TGTGCCTGGAGACCAGGGAATACGCAGTATTTT CAWRPGNTQYF
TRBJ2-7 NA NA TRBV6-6 TGTGCCAGCCGCGCAGGGGAGTACGAGCAGTACTTC CASRAGEYEQYF
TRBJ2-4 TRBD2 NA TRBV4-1 TGCGCCAGCAGCCTAGCGGGAGTTCGAAACATTCAGTACTTC CASSLAGVRNIQYF
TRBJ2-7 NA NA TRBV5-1 TGCGCCAGCAGTCCGGTATCCCCCGACTACGAGCAGTACTTC CASSPVSPDYEQYF
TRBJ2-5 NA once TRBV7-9 TGTGCCAGCAGCTTACGGAAGGCCCAAGAGACCCAGTACTTC CASSLRKAQETQYF
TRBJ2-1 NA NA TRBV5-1 TGCGCCAGCTTTGAGGGCCTGGGGAATGAGCAGTTCTTC CASFEGLGNEQFF
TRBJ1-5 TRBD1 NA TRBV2 TGTGCCAGCAGTATCGAAGGACAGGGGCCTAATCAGCCCCAGCATTTT CASSIEGQGPNQPQHF
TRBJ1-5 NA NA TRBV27 TGTGCCAGCAGAACAGGGTTCCAGCCCCAGCATTTT CASRTGFQPQHF
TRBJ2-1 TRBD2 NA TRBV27 TGTGCCAGCAGTCCTCGGGCGACTAGCGGGAGGGTTGTTGAGCAGTTCTTC CASSPRATSGRVVEQFF